The T cell receptor (beta chain) described here comes from a study of control samples from healthy donors and cancer patients. This clone was counted once. TCRdb's table, derived via immunoSEQ multiplex PCR, lists solely in-frame clones and lacks some. The data show roughly 30,000 clones, 70% to 90% seen once. V was pared by 0 bases and J by 2 bases, with 9 bases between. CDR3 length: 15 residues. CDR1 and CDR2 from the germline V gene are LNHNV and YYDKDF (reference sequence). This clonotype was obtained from a female donor with melanoma. Specimen: formalin-fixed, paraffin-embedded tissue. The chain couples TRBV15 to TRBJ2-3, with unresolved D. CDR3 region: CATSRDGLVTDTQYF. As DNA, the CDR3 is TGTGCCACCAGCAGAGACGGGCTAGTCACAGATACGCAGTATTTT.